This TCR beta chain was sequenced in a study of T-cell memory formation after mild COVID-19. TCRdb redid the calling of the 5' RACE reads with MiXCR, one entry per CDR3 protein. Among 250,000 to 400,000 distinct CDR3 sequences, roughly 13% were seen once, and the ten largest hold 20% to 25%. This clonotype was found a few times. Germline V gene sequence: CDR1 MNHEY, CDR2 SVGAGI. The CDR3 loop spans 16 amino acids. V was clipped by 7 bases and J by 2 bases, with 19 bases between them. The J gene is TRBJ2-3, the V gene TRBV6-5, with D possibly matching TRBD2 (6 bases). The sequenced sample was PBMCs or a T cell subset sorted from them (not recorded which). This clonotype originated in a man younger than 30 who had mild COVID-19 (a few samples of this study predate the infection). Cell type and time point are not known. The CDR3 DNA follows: TGTGCCAGCACCCCCTCCGGGGGTCTAAACACAGATACGCAGTATTTT. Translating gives CASTPSGGLNTDTQYF.